Detailed here is one T cell receptor beta chain. What antigen it recognizes has not been identified. Qualities for individual bases were not recorded, and no much larger clone is one base off. TCRbeta CDR3 regions were amplified from genomic DNA by means of the immunoSEQ Assay, a bias-controlled multiplex PCR. The original pipeline was this. Within the assay, amplification of reference gene primers was used to estimate how many nucleated cells each sample contained. To quantify the absolute abundance of each unique TCRbeta CDR3 rearrangement, sequence reads were collapsed and filtered. Productive Simpson clonality was computed per sample as the square root of Simpson's diversity index over productive rearrangements. TCRdb retrieved this table from immuneACCESS and kept in-frame rearrangements only. Not all clones are present; in checked studies, unresolved V genes account for under half, and no reason is known for the remainder. V, J and clone size reflect that table, while D and trimming were determined from the DNA. The sample table contains 300,000 to 350,000 clones; only one count was recorded for about nine tenths of them. The top ten hold over 0.9% of the sample.

These data are taken from a study of blood T cell repertoires in COVID-19 (dated by TCRdb to 2018 to 2021). Regarding the complete study: The collaborator samples originated in the United States, Italy and Spain and spanned the acute and convalescent phases of COVID-19. Nearly every sample came with metadata listing a de-identified subject ID, COVID-19 status, age in years and sex. The repertoires were released in a freely available public database intended as a resource for research on the immune response to SARS-CoV-2. Samples came from the ongoing ImmuneRACE study (first 160 participants) plus 1,254 subjects from 6 global collaborators. The material from the prospective study consisted of cDNA or gDNA derived from T cells, B-cell-depleted T cells, or PBMCs. HLA class I and class II types, where available, came from metadata supplied by the sample provider rather than from assay-based typing. Subjects who had been exposed to COVID-19, were actively infected with it, or had recovered from it provided the deeply sampled blood TCRbeta repertoires that made up the dataset.

In the prospective study, participants were 18 to 89 years old, resided in about two dozen geographic areas of the United States, and were enrolled through a virtual design. In the prospective study, cohorts were assigned on the basis of participant-reported clinical history obtained from a screening survey and a study questionnaire. Exposed participants had been in contact with someone with a PCR-confirmed or clinician-diagnosed COVID-19 case within 2 weeks of study entry. In the prospective study, whole blood, serum and a nasopharyngeal or oropharyngeal swab were collected from each participant by mobile phlebotomists. Over a 2-month period, participants in the prospective study had the option of providing additional blood draws and questionnaires. Before DNA extraction, blood samples from the prospective study were shipped at room temperature or frozen. Overall study outcomes, separate from this receptor: The quantity of clinical and demographic metadata differed by source and by participant and was supplied without curation.

There are 16 amino acids in the CDR3, from cysteine to phenylalanine inclusive. Only the CDR3 region is kept as DNA, spanning 48 bases read in frame from base 1. Trimming costs V 2 bases and J 5 bases, and their ends lie 18 bases apart. CDR1 and CDR2 (SGHTA, FQGNSA) derive from the germline V gene. Sequenced sample: PBMCs or T cells enriched from blood (not recorded which). This receptor was taken from a woman in her twenties or thirties who had been exposed to COVID-19. The chain links TRBV7-2 with TRBJ1-2; TRBD1 is a possible D gene, resting on 6 matching bases. The CDR3 loop reads CASSLSLGSGVYGYTF. The bases are TGTGCCAGCAGCTTAAGCCTGGGTTCAGGGGTATATGGCTACACCTTC.